Below, 3 T cell receptor beta chains from the same sample are listed, as sequenced in a study of shared clonotypes between healthy human individuals (dated by TCRdb to 2018 to 2020). The library relied on the immunoSEQ multiplex PCR assay. The clones in this table, taken by TCRdb from immuneACCESS, are in-frame only. Not every clone is retained; where verified, under half of the shortfall comes from an unresolved V gene, and the cause of the rest is unknown. The table for this sample lists over a million clones; roughly 75% of them were counted only once. Jointly, the top ten make up around 1.5% of the sample. The sample was memory CD4+ T cells sorted from blood. This sample's cell subset or site label indicates: CD45RA-negative fraction. The receptors were sampled from a man aged 18 to 29 in good health.

The V call is TRBV7-2, the J call TRBJ1-6, with no clear D. CDR1 is SGHTA and CDR2 is FQGNSA in the germline V gene. The CDR3 contains 14 residues. The V end was cut by 5 bases, the J end by 10 bases, with 15 bases between. CDR3 bases: TGTGCCAGCAGCGCTGGGCGCTGGGGATCACCCCTCCACTTT. It yields the protein CASSAGRWGSPLHF.

This chain connects TRBV11-2 to TRBJ2-5; the D gene is possibly TRBD2 (6 bases). Between the trimmed V and J ends, which lost 4 bases and 7 bases, there was a span of 13 bases. Germline V lookup: CDR1 SGHAT, CDR2 FQNNGV. The CDR3 is made up of 13 amino acids. The CDR3 protein is CASSSLEGGTQYF. CDR3 coding DNA: TGTGCCAGCAGCTCCCTGGAGGGTGGGACCCAGTACTTC. The full variable domain, completed using reference TRBV11-2 and TRBJ2-5, is EAGVAQSPRYKIIEKRQSVAFWCNPISGHATLYWYQQILGQGPKLLIQFQNNGVVDDSQLPKDRFSAERLKGVDSTLKIQPAKLEDSAVYLCASSSLEGGTQYFGPGTRLLVL.

The chain has TRBV6-5 and TRBJ1-2; 7 nucleotides align to TRBD1. The length of the CDR3 is 13 residues. CDR1 and CDR2 (germline): MNHEY, SVGAGI. With V trimmed by 4 bases and J by 7 bases, 6 bases remained unmatched. The chain's CDR3 is CASSSQGIGGYTF. CDR3 DNA sequence: TGTGCCAGCAGTTCACAGGGGATTGGTGGCTACACCTTC.